This T cell receptor (beta chain) was recorded in a study of cytomegalovirus exposure and HLA in healthy donors. V dropped 3 bases and J dropped 7; count of bases not matched to a gene: 10. CDR1 is MDHEN and CDR2 is SYDVKM in the germline V gene. The CDR3 length is 17 residues. This PCR relied on a set of 60 Vbeta primers and 13 Jbeta primers. The protocol was immunoSEQ multiplex PCR, while the TCRdb copy is restricted to in-frame clones and leaves out a portion. The table shows about 150,000 clones, with around 82% occurring only once. Material: PBMCs. This TCR was sampled from a woman aged 45-65 years in good health and CMV-seropositive. V gene TRBV28 combines with J gene TRBJ2-2; 11 nucleotides align to TRBD2. The CDR3 here is CASSLSGTSGPGGELFF. The DNA of the CDR3 is TGTGCCAGCAGTTTGTCGGGGACTAGCGGCCCGGGCGGGGAGCTGTTTTTT.